What follows describes a single T cell receptor (beta chain). Antigen unknown. The data stem from a study of shared clonotypes between healthy human individuals. Notes on the study in general: Generation of non-shared clonotypes was less probable than generation of clonotypes shared by all four donors. Shared clonotypes: approximately 5% naive CD4, under 4% naive CD8, under 2.5% memory CD4, 0.4% to 0.45% memory CD8.

Using immunoSEQ multiplex PCR, the repertoire was profiled, and TCRdb retains in-frame clones only, with some absent. The sample shows about 1.4 million clones, roughly 96% of them seen only once. Each donor was a Caucasian adult residing in Nashville, Tennessee. The V gene lost 4 bases and the J gene lost 0 bases, with 12 bases spanning the gap. Germline lookup yields CDR1 SEHNR and CDR2 FQNEAQ (reference sequence). This CDR3 contains 15 residues. The TCR sequence derives from a man in his thirties or forties in good health. The chain uses TRBV7-9 and TRBJ1-2, with no clear D. What was sequenced was naive CD4+ T cells sorted from blood. Subset given: CD45RA+ positively selected. DNA for the CDR3: TGTGCCAGCAGCTCAGACGTCGGACCTAACTATGGCTACACCTTC. Translating gives CASSSDVGPNYGYTF.